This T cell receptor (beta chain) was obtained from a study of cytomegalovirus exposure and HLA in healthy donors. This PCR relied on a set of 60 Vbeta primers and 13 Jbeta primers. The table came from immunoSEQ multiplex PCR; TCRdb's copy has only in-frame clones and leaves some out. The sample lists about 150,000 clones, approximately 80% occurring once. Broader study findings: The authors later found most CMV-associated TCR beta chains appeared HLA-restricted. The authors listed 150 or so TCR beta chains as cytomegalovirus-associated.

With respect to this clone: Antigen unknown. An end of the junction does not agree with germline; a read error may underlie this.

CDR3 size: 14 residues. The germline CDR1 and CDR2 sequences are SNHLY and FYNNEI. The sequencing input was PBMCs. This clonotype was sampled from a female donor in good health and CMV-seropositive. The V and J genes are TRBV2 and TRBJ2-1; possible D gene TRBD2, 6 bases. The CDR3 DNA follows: TGTGCCAGTTCAACCGGGACTGGTCCCAATCAGCAGTTCTTC. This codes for CASSTGTGPNQQFF.